This TCR beta chain was documented in a study of T cell repertoires in aging, cancer and after chemotherapy. Whole-study context: The full dataset contained 7 million to 9.5 million TCR reads. Findings of the study overall: Across the chemotherapy interval, each cancer cohort showed higher median generation probability, suggesting thymic rebound.

As regards this clonotype: The target antigen is unknown.

The template was genomic DNA from peripheral blood, not RNA. The CDR3 runs to 16 residues. Germline loops: CDR1 SQVTM, CDR2 ANQGSEA. V lost 4 bases and J lost 11, with 26 bases in between. Multiplex touch-down PCR with TRB-A/B primers amplified rearranged V-D-J TRB sequences. TCRdb reprocessed the multiplex PCR reads with MiXCR, giving one entry per CDR3 protein. The sample yields around 880 distinct CDR3 sequences, roughly a quarter seen once. This chain links TRBV29-1 with TRBJ1-4; TRBD1 might be the D (6 bases). Material: blood. The receptor was derived from a human donor with a solid tumor. Here the CDR3 DNA reads TGCAGCGTTGCGACTACCCAGGGGCGTTACAATCAGAAACTGTTTTTT. Residues: CSVATTQGRYNQKLFF.